These 15 T cell receptor beta chains originate from one sample sequenced in a study of blood T cell repertoires in COVID-19 (dated by TCRdb to 2019 to 2021). The method behind the library was the immunoSEQ multiplex PCR assay. The table comes from immuneACCESS by way of TCRdb, which keeps in-frame sequences with V and J called. Part of the clones is missing from these tables; in studies checked, under half for an unresolved V gene and the rest for unknown reasons. The sample data list fewer than 65,000 clones, and around three quarters of these were observed just once. More than 25% of the sample is taken by the ten largest. Sequences were obtained from peripheral blood. The receptors here all came from a man in his 70s with acute or convalescent COVID-19.

The chain joins TRBV2 to TRBJ1-5; 7 bases agree with TRBD1. Per the germline V gene, CDR1 is SNHLY and CDR2 is FYNNEI. This CDR3 comprises 16 residues. V shed 1 base, J shed 3 bases, and the junction held 6 bases outside the gene matches. CDR3 sequence: CASSEGTGDPNQPQHF. The CDR3 coding sequence is TGTGCCAGCAGTGAAGGTACAGGGGACCCCAATCAGCCCCAGCATTTT.

J is TRBJ2-1 and V is TRBV29-1; D is perhaps TRBD2 (5 bases). The V gene lost 4 bases and the J gene lost 5 bases, with 18 bases spanning the gap. The CDR3 has 15 amino acids. The V gene's germline CDR1 is SQVTM and CDR2 ANQGSEA. CDR3 bases: TGCAGCGTTGGGGCCGCCCTAGCCTCTAACAATGAGCAGTTCTTC. Encoded protein: CSVGAALASNNEQFF.

In this sample, this clone turned up a few times. The rearrangement links TRBV7-7 to TRBJ2-7, with D possibly matching TRBD2 (5 bases). The CDR3 has 14 residues. V was trimmed by 3 bases and J by 3 bases, leaving 12 bases between them. CDR1 is SSHAT and CDR2 is FNYEAQ in the germline V gene (reference sequence). The CDR3, as DNA: TGTGCCAGCAGCTTGACGGAGGACCACTACGAGCAGTACTTC. This encodes CASSLTEDHYEQYF. Complete variable domain (other parts from reference TRBV7-7 and TRBJ2-7): GAGVSQSPRYKVTKRGQDVTLRCDPISSHATLYWYQQALGQGPEFLTYFNYEAQPDKSGLPSDRFSAERPEGSISTLTIQRTEQRDSAMYRCASSLTEDHYEQYFGPGTRLTVT.

This chain joins TRBV7-2 and TRBJ2-1; possible D gene TRBD2, 5 bases. The CDR3 extends over 15 amino acids. CDR1 SGHTA and CDR2 FQGNSA come from the germline V gene. V was clipped by 5 bases and J by 2 bases, with 13 bases between them. DNA of the CDR3: TGTGCCAGCAGCACCTGGACTGGGGCCTACAATGAGCAGTTCTTC. It yields the protein CASSTWTGAYNEQFF.

This clone was found once. The J gene is TRBJ2-5, the V gene TRBV29-1; 8 bases align to TRBD2. CDR1 and CDR2 from the germline V gene are SQVTM and ANQGSEA. J gave up 0 bases and V 7 bases, and 10 bases lay outside the gene matches. The CDR3 consists of 15 residues. In DNA form, the CDR3 reads TGCAGCGCCCCTCGCCCAGCGGGGGACCAAGAGACCCAGTACTTC. It translates to CSAPRPAGDQETQYF. The full variable domain, in which reference TRBV29-1 and TRBJ2-5 provide the parts outside the CDR3, is SAVISQKPSRDICQRGTSLTIQCQVDSQVTMMFWYRQQPGQSLTLIATANQGSEATYESGFVIDKFPISRPNLTFSTLTVSNMSPEDSSIYLCSAPRPAGDQETQYFGPGTRLLVL.

The chain couples TRBV7-2 to TRBJ1-2, with D maybe TRBD1 (6 bases). Germline V lookup: CDR1 SGHTA, CDR2 FQGNSA. The germline V and J ends were trimmed by 5 bases and 4 bases, with 14 bases remaining between them. CDR3 length: 14 amino acids. CDR3: CASSRGGLAYGYTF. CDR3 bases: TGTGCCAGCAGCCGGGGGGGGCTTGCCTATGGCTACACCTTC.

The rearrangement joins TRBV29-1 to TRBJ2-2; 10 bases line up with TRBD2. The CDR3 is 13 residues long. J was trimmed by 7 bases and V by 6 bases; bases with no gene match: 5. Germline values: CDR1 SQVTM, CDR2 ANQGSEA. The CDR3 is CSVGVAGGGELFF. The CDR3 nucleotides are TGCAGCGTGGGGGTAGCGGGAGGCGGGGAGCTGTTTTTT.

This chain links TRBV19 with TRBJ2-7; possibly TRBD2 for D (6 bases). Germline V gene sequence: CDR1 LNHDA, CDR2 SQIVND (reference sequence). Trimming removed 4 bases from V and 6 bases from J, with 10 bases in between. The CDR3 consists of 12 residues. CDR3 coding DNA: TGTGCCAGTAGTACAACTAGCAGCGAGCAGTACTTC. Its translation: CASSTTSSEQYF.

There are a few counts of this clone. This chain uses TRBV4-3 with TRBJ2-3; 10 positions agree with TRBD1. CDR3 length equals 18 residues. Germline trimming cut 0 bases from V and 4 bases from J; bases unmatched to any gene: 10. Germline V gene lookup returns CDR1 LGHNA and CDR2 YSLEER. The CDR3 region has the DNA TGCGCCAGCAGCCAAGATCAAGCCCCGGACAGGGGGGCAGATACGCAGTATTTT. It is translated as CASSQDQAPDRGADTQYF.

The V and J genes are TRBV7-3 and TRBJ2-2; unclear D gene. The V end was cut by 5 bases, the J end by 6 bases, with 10 bases between. The CDR3 extends over 13 amino acids. CDR1 and CDR2 from the germline V gene are SGHTA and FQGTGA. CDR3 bases: TGTGCCAGCAGCAATAAATTATCCGGGGAGCTGTTTTTT. Protein product: CASSNKLSGELFF. The full variable domain, rest sourced from reference TRBV7-3 and TRBJ2-2, is GAGVSQTPSNKVTEKGKYVELRCDPISGHTALYWYRQSLGQGPEFLIYFQGTGAADDSGLPNDRFFAVRPEGSVSTLKIQRTERGDSAVYLCASSNKLSGELFFGEGSRLTVL.

Worth noting for this clone: The sample holds other DNA sequences that translate to the same CDR3. This chain joins TRBV29-1 and TRBJ2-3; TRBD2 aligns across 9 bases. The V and J ends lost 5 bases and 0 bases, in that order; junction bases with no gene match: 0. CDR1 and CDR2 (germline): SQVTM, ANQGSEA. CDR3 length: 13 residues. CDR3 protein: CSVSGRSTDTQYF. Written as DNA, the CDR3 is TGCAGCGTTAGCGGGAGGAGCACAGATACGCAGTATTTT.

The chain has TRBV11-3 and TRBJ2-1; 8 positions agree with TRBD2. Germline trimming cut 3 bases from V and 6 bases from J; bases unmatched to any gene: 7. Looked up from germline, CDR1 is SGHNT and CDR2 is YENEEA. The CDR3 has 15 residues. The CDR3 DNA reads as TGTGCCAGCAGCTTCGAAGCGGGAGAAGGCAATGAGCAGTTCTTC. Residues: CASSFEAGEGNEQFF.

V is TRBV7-3 and J is TRBJ2-2; D is perhaps TRBD1 (5 bases). V shed 5 bases and J shed 5 bases, with 9 bases lying between them. The germline V gene encodes CDR1 SGHTA and CDR2 FQGTGA. The CDR3 covers 13 residues. CDR3 sequence reads: CASSATDTGELFF. The CDR3 nucleotides read TGTGCCAGCAGCGCGACAGATACCGGGGAGCTGTTTTTT.

V is TRBV10-2 and J is TRBJ1-4, with 9 bases that match TRBD1. Germline-derived CDR1 and CDR2 are WSHSY and SAAADI. The CDR3 runs 14 residues. V was pared by 6 bases and J by 7 bases, with 6 bases of the junction left unmatched. CDR3 sequence reads: CASRDRGLSEKLFF. CDR3 coding DNA: TGCGCCAGCAGGGACAGGGGCTTAAGTGAAAAACTGTTTTTT.

The chain couples TRBV11-3 to TRBJ2-1; 9 bases agree with TRBD1. V lost 1 base to trimming and J lost 6 bases; unmatched junction nucleotides: 4. The germline CDR1 and CDR2 sequences are SGHNT and YENEEA. The CDR3 totals 15 residues. In DNA, the CDR3 is TGTGCCAGCAGCTTAGGGACAGGGGAGGTCAATGAGCAGTTCTTC. Translation: CASSLGTGEVNEQFF.